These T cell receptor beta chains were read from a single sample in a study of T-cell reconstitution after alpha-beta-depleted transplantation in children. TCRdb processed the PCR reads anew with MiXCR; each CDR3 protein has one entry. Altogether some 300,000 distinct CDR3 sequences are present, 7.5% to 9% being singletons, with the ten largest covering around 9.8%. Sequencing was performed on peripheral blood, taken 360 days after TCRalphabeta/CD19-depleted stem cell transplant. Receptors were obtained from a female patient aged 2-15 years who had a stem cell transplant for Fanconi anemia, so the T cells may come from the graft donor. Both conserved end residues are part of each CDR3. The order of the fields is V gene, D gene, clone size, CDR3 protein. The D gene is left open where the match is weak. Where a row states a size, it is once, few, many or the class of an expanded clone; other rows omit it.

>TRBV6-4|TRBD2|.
CASSDSGGLADTQYF
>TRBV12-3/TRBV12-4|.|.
CASSLESGDNEQFF
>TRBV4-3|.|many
CASSQDRGPIQYF
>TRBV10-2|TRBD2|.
CASRTSGWNTGELFF
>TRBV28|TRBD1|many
CASRSTGTGNGYTF
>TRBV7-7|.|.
CASSQGTGHEQYF
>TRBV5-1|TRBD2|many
CASSLAPGAGAQETQYF
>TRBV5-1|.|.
CASSSRLSTLNTEAFF
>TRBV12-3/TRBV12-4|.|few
CASRQGWANTEAFF
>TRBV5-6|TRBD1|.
CASSLPGTGDEKLFF